The sequence of this T cell receptor (beta chain) was determined in a study of CD8+CD57+ T cells in acquired aplastic anemia. Study-wide results and limits: Patients showed no significant difference from controls in CD8+ Simpson's diversity. It was found that nearly 30 CD8+ CDR3 sequences were shared between patients and controls.

Germline values: CDR1 SGDLS, CDR2 YYNGEE. The CDR3 is made up of 15 amino acids. The V gene lost 0 bases and the J gene lost 1 base, with 10 bases spanning the gap. The template for TCR beta VDJ and CDR3 sequence profiling was genomic DNA. TCRdb re-called the reads through MiXCR, storing one row per CDR3 protein. The sample yields 95,000 to 150,000 distinct CDR3 sequences, 58% seen once. This clonotype was counted at least ten times. The antigen is unknown. CD8+CD57+ cell expansion, shown by flow cytometry, had occurred in the patients selected for sequencing. Severe acquired aplastic anemia affected all patients. Blood was sampled before the patients had received any therapy.

Source material: sorted CD4+, CD8+, or CD8+CD57+ T cells (not recorded which) from PBMCs. This chain links TRBV9 with TRBJ1-1; D gene ambiguous. This clonotype was sampled from a human donor with aplastic anemia. CDR3 nucleotide sequence: TGTGCCAGCAGCGTAGACCACAGCAGGAACACTGAAGCTTTCTTT. It is translated as CASSVDHSRNTEAFF.